This entry is about one T cell receptor (beta chain). The sample is drawn from a study of blood T cell repertoires in COVID-19. Study-wide context: The United States, Italy and Spain supplied acute and convalescent COVID-19 samples. The analysed material was cDNA or gDNA that came from T cells, B-cell-depleted T cells, or PBMCs.

The CDR3 consists of 13 residues. Germline loops: CDR1 MDHEN, CDR2 SYDVKM. Deletions cut 8 bases from V and 3 bases from J, with 13 bases between. Sequencing used immunoSEQ multiplex PCR; TCRdb keeps in-frame clones, though not all of them. The sample gives about 330,000 clones, 65% to 90% of which show up once; around 9.3% is in the top ten. The study assigned cohorts using participant-reported clinical history. Recovery among Cohort 3 donors was established by two negative PCRs, clearance, or symptom resolution. This chain connects TRBV28 to TRBJ2-5; possible D gene TRBD2, 7 bases. The specimen was PBMCs or T cells enriched from blood (not recorded which). The source of this sequence is a woman between 18 and 29 years old who had recovered from COVID-19. CDR3 bases: TGTGCCAGCGCTAGGGGGGGGAAAGAGACCCAGTACTTC. Amino acid sequence: CASARGGKETQYF.